This TCR beta chain was found in a study of blood T cell repertoires in COVID-19. Across the whole study: Sites across the United States, Italy and Spain contributed samples from acute and convalescent COVID-19. The cDNA or gDNA used as material had been derived from T cells, B-cell-depleted T cells, or PBMCs.

Authors' methods: Amplifying reference gene primers gave estimates of nucleated cell counts. Profiling relied on immunoSEQ multiplex PCR, and the TCRdb table lists in-frame clones only, not all of them. V and J calls and clone size are given by that table; D and trimming were obtained from the DNA. Here the sample spans 99,000 or so clones, roughly four fifths being singletons. The sample holds a few counts of this clone. The CDR3 has 18 amino acids. Per the germline V gene, CDR1 is SGHRS and CDR2 is YFSETQ. J was trimmed by 2 bases and V by 4 bases; bases with no gene match: 7. The sequence came from a woman aged 80 or over with active or convalescent COVID-19. The chain links TRBV5-1 to TRBJ2-2; the match to TRBD2 covers 14 bases. The specimen was peripheral blood. CDR3 nucleotides: TGCGCCAGCAGCCCGGCCGGACTAGCGGGGGGAAACACCGGGGAGCTGTTTTTT. This sequence encodes CASSPAGLAGGNTGELFF.